This T cell receptor (beta chain) was found in a study of CD8 T cells in ankylosing spondylitis. Study-wide results and caveats: Some of the motif variants had earlier been found in reactive arthritis patients' fluid and blood.

CDR3 length: 11 residues. With 10 bases removed from V and 7 bases from J, the gap between germline ends came to 13 bases. Via MiXCR, TCRdb re-called the 5' RACE reads, giving one row per CDR3 protein. The sample consists of tens of thousands of distinct CDR3 sequences, about 5.2% of them appearing once. The table lists this clonotype with many counts. Antigen specificity is unknown. This chain uses TRBV12-3 or TRBV12-4 with TRBJ1-2; weak D call: TRBD1 (5 bases). Sequenced input: blood, either unsorted or a sorted T cell fraction (not recorded which). The receptor was isolated from a male donor with ankylosing spondylitis or in good health (not recorded which). As DNA, the CDR3 is TGTGCCACCGGGGACGGACCTGGCTACACCTTC. Its translation: CATGDGPGYTF.